This T cell receptor beta chain was retrieved from a study of glioma-infiltrating T cells. Amplification of TCR alpha and beta CDR3 regions from RNA used iRepertoire nested multiplex PCR. MiXCR was run by TCRdb on the multiplex PCR reads, yielding one entry per CDR3 protein. The sample consists of tens of thousands of distinct CDR3 sequences, approximately 40% of them appearing once. Trimming left V 6 bases short and J 2 bases short, with 16 bases between. The length of the CDR3 is 15 residues. The germline V gene has CDR1 SGHTA and CDR2 FQGNSA. Study-level points and caveats: Gliomas, especially low-grade, showed above-expected tissue-blood divergence; non-neoplastic patients showed below.

This clonotype was counted ten times or more. Its matching antigen is unknown. The V gene is TRBV7-2, the J gene TRBJ1-2, with D uncertain. The TCR sequence derives from a human donor with low-grade glioma or glioblastoma, undergoing nonglioma brain surgery, or in good health (not recorded which). Sequenced: glioma tissue, nonneoplastic brain tissue, or PBMCs (not recorded which). The CDR3 nucleotides read TGTGCCAGCAGAGATACCGGGTCTCACAACTATGGCTACACCTTC. It yields the protein CASRDTGSHNYGYTF.